The 21 T cell receptor beta chains reported below all come from one sample, sequenced in a study of identifying expanded T cells in peripheral blood (dated by TCRdb to between 2018 and 2021). Library method: the immunoSEQ multiplex PCR assay. TCRdb retrieved this table from immuneACCESS and kept in-frame rearrangements only. Not all clones are present; in checked studies, unresolved V genes account for under half, and no reason is known for the remainder. This sample comprises around 100,000 clones, 80% to 90% of them detected only once. The ten largest clones capture around 15% of the sample. The sequencing input was blood. The receptors were sampled from a person aged 18-70 years in good health.

The rearrangement uses TRBV5-4 and TRBJ2-5, with TRBD1 matching over 10 bases. Germline V gene data show CDR1 as SGHNT and CDR2 as YYREEE (reference sequence). The trim removed 3 bases at V and 5 bases at J, leaving 7 bases unmatched. This CDR3 spans 15 amino acids. The CDR3 DNA sequence: TGTGCCAGCAGCTCACGACAGGGGGCGCAGGAGACCCAGTACTTC. Amino acids: CASSSRQGAQETQYF.

This rearrangement joins TRBV10-1 to TRBJ2-5; D might be TRBD2 (5 bases). CDR1 WNHNN and CDR2 SYGVQD come from the germline V gene (reference sequence). Trimming left V 3 bases short and J 7 bases short, with 21 bases between. The CDR3 runs 16 residues. The CDR3 protein is CASSEGSGRFGVTQYF. CDR3 DNA: TGCGCCAGCAGTGAAGGCAGCGGAAGATTTGGGGTGACCCAGTACTTC.

V gene TRBV5-1 combines with J gene TRBJ1-1, with unresolved D. This CDR3 contains 14 residues. The germline gives CDR1 SGHRS, CDR2 YFSETQ. V was pared by 7 bases and J by 1 base, with 14 bases between. As DNA, the CDR3 is TGCGCCAGCTCCCCTGAATCGAGGAACACTGAAGCTTTCTTT. Translated, it gives CASSPESRNTEAFF.

The genes are TRBV6-1 and TRBJ1-2, with D possibly TRBD1 on 5 matching bases. The CDR3 is 13 residues long. Germline loops: CDR1 MNHNS, CDR2 SASEGT. The V end was cut by 2 bases, the J end by 8 bases, with 12 bases between. The CDR3 is CASSEHRDVGYTF. CDR3 DNA: TGTGCCAGCAGTGAACACCGGGACGTAGGCTACACCTTC.

V is TRBV4-3 and J is TRBJ1-3; D perhaps matches TRBD1 (6 bases). The CDR3 sequence is 17 residues long. With 3 bases removed from V and 0 bases from J, the gap between germline ends came to 15 bases. The germline gives CDR1 LGHNA, CDR2 YSLEER. The CDR3 loop is CASSHPRGGGSGNTIYF. DNA for the CDR3: TGCGCCAGCAGCCACCCCCGTGGAGGGGGCTCTGGAAACACCATATATTTT.

This chain links TRBV4-2 with TRBJ2-1, with D unresolved. V dropped 0 bases and J dropped 10 bases, with 22 bases sitting between them. The germline V gene has CDR1 LGHNA and CDR2 YNFKEQ. This CDR3 region has 17 residues. The CDR3: CASSQDPRRRPTGEQFF. The CDR3 coding sequence is TGTGCCAGCAGCCAAGATCCCCGCAGGCGCCCTACTGGGGAGCAGTTCTTC.

The chain employs TRBV6-1 and TRBJ1-5; D ambiguous. Germline lookup yields CDR1 MNHNS and CDR2 SASEGT. Trimming left V 7 bases short and J 0 bases short, with 13 bases between. The CDR3 contains 15 residues. The CDR3 coding sequence is TGTGCCAGCACCGGCCGGGAGTATAGCAATCAGCCCCAGCATTTT. The encoded protein is CASTGREYSNQPQHF.

CDR3 sequence reads: CASSLGQARGYTF. The CDR3, as DNA: TGTGCCAGCAGCTTAGGGCAGGCAAGGGGCTACACCTTC. The chain joins TRBV13 to TRBJ1-2, with unresolved D. Germline values: CDR1 PRHDT, CDR2 FYEKMQ (reference sequence). V lost 0 bases and J 8 bases, leaving 10 bases between the germline ends. The CDR3 is 13 residues long.

This clone was seen only a few times. The genes are TRBV4-1 and TRBJ2-1, with a weak D call TRBD2 (6 bases). V lost 1 base and J 9 bases, leaving 22 bases between the germline ends. CDR3 length equals 17 residues. Per germline, CDR1 MGHRA and CDR2 YSYEKL. The CDR3 nucleotides read TGCGCCAGCAGCCAAGCGACATTAGCGGCGGGACGGGGTGAGCAGTTCTTC. Amino acid sequence: CASSQATLAAGRGEQFF.

J is TRBJ1-1 and V is TRBV5-4; 7 bases fit TRBD1. The CDR3 length is 16 residues. J was trimmed by 2 bases and V by 7 bases; bases with no gene match: 14. Germline V lookup: CDR1 SGHNT, CDR2 YYREEE (reference sequence). CDR3 loop: CASRPQGPGPNTEAFF. CDR3 in DNA: TGTGCCAGCCGCCCACAGGGGCCAGGGCCTAACACTGAAGCTTTCTTT.

This rearrangement joins TRBV4-3 to TRBJ2-7; D not certain. The CDR3 is made up of 15 amino acids. V lost 1 base to trimming and J lost 3 bases, with 13 bases between them. CDR1 and CDR2 from the germline V gene are LGHNA and YSLEER. This CDR3 is CASSQADQPSYEQYF. Written as DNA, the CDR3 is TGCGCCAGCAGCCAAGCCGACCAACCAAGCTACGAGCAGTACTTC.

The rearrangement links TRBV6-5 to TRBJ2-7, with 7 bases that match TRBD1. The V gene end was trimmed by 7 bases and the J gene end by 7 bases; junction bases not matched to a gene: 10. The CDR3 loop spans 13 amino acids. CDR1 MNHEY and CDR2 SVGAGI come from the germline V gene. CDR3 sequence reads: CASTTQRGLEQYF. CDR3 coding DNA: TGTGCCAGCACCACACAAAGGGGGCTTGAGCAGTACTTC.

The rearrangement links TRBV7-8 to TRBJ1-5; D is unclear. The length of the CDR3 is 13 residues. Germline CDR1 reads SGHVS; CDR2 reads FQNEAQ. Trimming stripped 3 bases from V and 4 bases from J, with 7 bases between. CDR3 nucleotides: TGTGCCAGCAGCTTGGGCCGTAATCAGCCCCAGCATTTT. Residues: CASSLGRNQPQHF.

This clone was seen a single time. The chain is built from TRBV19 and TRBJ1-5; 10 bases are a match to TRBD1. Unmatched junction bases numbered 15, after V lost 1 base and J lost 6 bases. CDR1 and CDR2 (germline): LNHDA, SQIVND (reference sequence). The length of the CDR3 is 19 residues. In DNA form, the CDR3 reads TGTGCCAGTAGTATAGGCGATCATAGGACAGGGGGAGTTGGTCAGCCCCAGCATTTT. This translates into CASSIGDHRTGGVGQPQHF.

The chain combines TRBV5-1 with TRBJ2-5, with TRBD2 matching over 11 bases. This CDR3 is built from 16 residues. The V and J ends lost 0 bases and 1 base, in that order; junction bases with no gene match: 2. Germline CDR1 and CDR2: SGHRS and YFSETQ. CDR3 residues: CASSLGGTSGQETQYF. The CDR3 DNA is TGCGCCAGCAGCTTGGGCGGGACTAGCGGCCAAGAGACCCAGTACTTC. Full variable domain (remainder filled in from reference TRBV5-1 and TRBJ2-5): KAGVTQTPRYLIKTRGQQVTLSCSPISGHRSVSWYQQTPGQGLQFLFEYFSETQRNKGNFPGRFSGRQFSNSRSEMNVSTLELGDSALYLCASSLGGTSGQETQYFGPGTRLLVL.

The V call is TRBV13, the J call TRBJ1-2; maybe TRBD1 (5 bases). The germline V and J ends were trimmed by 7 bases and 4 bases, with 16 bases remaining between them. The CDR3 is made up of 14 amino acids. Germline V gene sequence: CDR1 PRHDT, CDR2 FYEKMQ (reference sequence). CDR3 sequence: CASTSQGGLYGYTF. The CDR3 DNA reads as TGTGCCAGCACCTCCCAGGGCGGACTCTATGGCTACACCTTC. Variable domain in full (rest from reference TRBV13 and TRBJ1-2): AAGVIQSPRHLIKEKRETATLKCYPIPRHDTVYWYQQGPGQDPQFLISFYEKMQSDKGSIPDRFSAQQFSDYHSELNMSSLELGDSALYFCASTSQGGLYGYTFGSGTRLTVV.

The V and J genes are TRBV14 and TRBJ1-6; no clear D gene. V lost 5 bases to trimming and J lost 8 bases, with 16 bases between them. Germline loops: CDR1 SGHDN, CDR2 FVKESK. The CDR3 is 15 residues long. The DNA for the CDR3 is TGTGCCAGCAGCACCCGACCCTGGAGGTATTCACCCCTCCACTTT. It specifies CASSTRPWRYSPLHF.

The V gene is TRBV9, the J gene TRBJ2-7, with TRBD1 matching over 7 bases. The CDR3 length is 14 residues. V gave up 3 bases and J gave up 3 bases; unmatched junction bases: 6. In germline, CDR1 is SGDLS, CDR2 YYNGEE. The CDR3 spells CASSEGTDYYEQYF. Written as DNA, the CDR3 is TGTGCCAGCAGCGAAGGGACAGACTACTACGAGCAGTACTTC.

This clone was seen a single time. The gene calls are TRBV9 and TRBJ2-2, with 7 bases that match TRBD2. J was trimmed by 7 bases and V by 0 bases; bases with no gene match: 3. Germline V lookup: CDR1 SGDLS, CDR2 YYNGEE. The CDR3 runs to 14 residues. CDR3 sequence reads: CASSVGGGVGELFF. Here the CDR3 DNA reads TGTGCCAGCAGCGTAGGGGGAGGGGTCGGGGAGCTGTTTTTT.

The chain employs TRBV29-1 and TRBJ2-3, with a weak D call TRBD2 (5 bases). This CDR3 has 16 residues. CDR1 SQVTM and CDR2 ANQGSEA come from the germline V gene. Trimming left V 8 bases short and J 4 bases short, with 25 bases between. The CDR3 here is CSLGVAGARSSDTQYF. As DNA, the CDR3 is TGCAGCCTCGGGGTGGCAGGCGCCCGATCTTCAGATACGCAGTATTTT.

V and J are TRBV2 and TRBJ2-7, with D possibly being TRBD1 (6 bases). The CDR3 runs to 11 residues. V lost 7 bases and J 7 bases, leaving 11 bases between the germline ends. CDR1 is SNHLY, CDR2 FYNNEI, per germline. The CDR3 reads CASTLQGEQYF. Here the CDR3 DNA reads TGTGCCAGCACCCTGCAGGGGGAGCAGTACTTC.